These T cell receptor beta chains were read from a single sample in a study of Ad26.COV2.S vaccination and SARS-CoV-2 variants. Profiling relied on immunoSEQ multiplex PCR, and the TCRdb table lists in-frame clones only, not all of them. This sample has around 310,000 clones, with 85% to 90% found just once. Sequences were derived from peripheral blood, sampled in a trial of Ad26.COV2.S vaccine versus placebo. Receptor source: a person aged 18-60 years who received the Ad26.COV2.S COVID-19 vaccine or a placebo. CDR3s include the opening cysteine and the closing phenylalanine or tryptophan. The D gene is left open where the match is weak. The size entry is marked missing in some rows and otherwise reads once, few, many or a size class.

size: .; J: TRBJ1-5; V: TRBV4-1; D: .; DNA: TGCGCCAGCAGCCAAGAGGATCAGGGATATCAGCCCCAGCATTTT; CDR3: CASSQEDQGYQPQHF
size: .; J: TRBJ1-2; V: TRBV3-1/TRBV3-2; D: TRBD1; DNA: TGTGCCAGCAGAGAAACCGGGACAGGGCTTATATATGGCTACACCTTC; CDR3: CASRETGTGLIYGYTF
size: .; J: TRBJ1-1; V: TRBV19; D: .; DNA: TGTGCCAGTACGTGGGGGGACACTGAAGCTTTCTTT; CDR3: CASTWGDTEAFF
size: .; J: TRBJ2-1; V: TRBV7-2; D: TRBD1; DNA: TGTGCCAGCAGCCACAGGGGGCGCGAAAATGAGCAGTTCTTC; CDR3: CASSHRGRENEQFF
size: .; J: TRBJ2-5; V: TRBV7-8; D: TRBD1; DNA: TGTGCCAGCAGCTTGGGGCCGGGACAGGGATTTGCGGAGACCCAGTACTTC; CDR3: CASSLGPGQGFAETQYF
size: .; J: TRBJ2-1; V: TRBV7-2; D: TRBD1; DNA: TGTGCCAGCAGCTTAGGGACAGGGCGTGTCAATGAGCAGTTCTTC; CDR3: CASSLGTGRVNEQFF
size: once; J: TRBJ1-3; V: TRBV25-1; D: .; DNA: TGTGCCAGCACTCGTAGTGGGCGGACCATATATTTT; CDR3: CASTRSGRTIYF
size: .; J: TRBJ1-1; V: TRBV7-9; D: .; DNA: TGTGCCAGCAGCTACGCATTCAACACTGAAGCTTTCTTT; CDR3: CASSYAFNTEAFF
size: .; J: TRBJ2-2; V: TRBV10-3; D: .; DNA: TGTGCCATCTCGCTAGCAAGCCCCGCGGGAGGGGAGCTGTTTTTT; CDR3: CAISLASPAGGELFF
size: once; J: TRBJ2-3; V: TRBV7-8; D: .; DNA: TGTGCCAGCAGCTATGTACAGTCAGATACGCAGTATTTT; CDR3: CASSYVQSDTQYF
size: .; J: TRBJ2-1; V: TRBV5-1; D: TRBD1; DNA: TGCGCCAGCAGCAACCGTGGGACAGGGCAGGGCTACAATGAGCAGTTCTTC; CDR3: CASSNRGTGQGYNEQFF
size: .; J: TRBJ1-1; V: TRBV2; D: .; DNA: TGTGCCAGCCAGAATGATTTAGCACAGGTTGAAGCTTTCTTT; CDR3: CASQNDLAQVEAFF
size: .; J: TRBJ2-3; V: TRBV5-1; D: TRBD2; DNA: TGCGCCAGCAGCCCCCATAGCGGGTATAGCACAGATACGCAGTATTTT; CDR3: CASSPHSGYSTDTQYF
size: .; J: TRBJ2-1; V: TRBV7-3; D: .; DNA: TGTGCCAGCAGCTTATACGGGAGTGGTGAGCAGTTCTTC; CDR3: CASSLYGSGEQFF
size: few; J: TRBJ2-7; V: TRBV10-1; D: TRBD1; DNA: TGCGCCAGCAGTCGGACAGGGTCGGGGTACGAGCAGTACTTC; CDR3: CASSRTGSGYEQYF
size: .; J: TRBJ1-1; V: TRBV12-3/TRBV12-4; D: .; DNA: TGTGCCAGCAGCCGAAGTCCCGGCTATGAAGCTTTCTTT; CDR3: CASSRSPGYEAFF
size: .; J: TRBJ1-2; V: TRBV7-9; D: .; DNA: TGTGCCAGCAGGGGGACCTGGGGATATGAAGGCTACACCTTC; CDR3: CASRGTWGYEGYTF
size: .; J: TRBJ2-1; V: TRBV11-2; D: .; DNA: TGTGCCAGCAGCTTGACAGGCCACAATGAGCAGTTCTTC; CDR3: CASSLTGHNEQFF
size: .; J: TRBJ1-4; V: TRBV7-2; D: .; DNA: TGTGCCAGCAGCCCAAGACAGGTCACTAATGAAAAACTGTTTTTT; CDR3: CASSPRQVTNEKLFF
size: .; J: TRBJ2-1; V: TRBV5-4; D: .; DNA: TGTGCCAGCACCGTACAGAATGAGCAGTTCTTC; CDR3: CASTVQNEQFF
size: once; J: TRBJ2-1; V: TRBV4-2; D: TRBD2; DNA: TGTGCCAGCAGCCAAGGGGAATTCACAGCGGGAGATGCCTACAATGAGCAGTTCTTC; CDR3: CASSQGEFTAGDAYNEQFF
size: once; J: TRBJ2-5; V: TRBV7-9; D: .; DNA: TGTGCCAGCAGCTTAACCAGGGGATCGGAGACCCAGTACTTC; CDR3: CASSLTRGSETQYF
size: .; J: TRBJ2-3; V: TRBV24-1; D: TRBD2; DNA: TGTGCCACCAGTGATCCGGGACTAGCTCCAGATACGCAGTATTTT; CDR3: CATSDPGLAPDTQYF
size: .; J: TRBJ2-7; V: TRBV4-1; D: .; DNA: TGCGCCAGCAGCCAATTTACTACCGACGAGCAGTACTTC; CDR3: CASSQFTTDEQYF
size: .; J: TRBJ2-1; V: TRBV27; D: TRBD2; DNA: TGTGCCAGCAGTCCCGGGACTAGCGGGAGTAGCAATGAGCAGTTCTTC; CDR3: CASSPGTSGSSNEQFF
size: .; J: TRBJ1-1; V: TRBV2; D: TRBD1; DNA: TGTGCCAGCAGTGGGACAGGAGTTTTCACTGAAGCTTTCTTT; CDR3: CASSGTGVFTEAFF
size: once; J: TRBJ2-1; V: TRBV6-2/TRBV6-3; D: .; DNA: TGTGCCAGCAGTTACGGAGCAGGTCCTTACAATGAGCAGTTCTTC; CDR3: CASSYGAGPYNEQFF
size: .; J: TRBJ1-2; V: TRBV28; D: TRBD1; DNA: TGTGCCAGCAGTCCCTCTACGACAGGGATCATCGGGGGCTACACCTTC; CDR3: CASSPSTTGIIGGYTF
size: .; J: TRBJ2-3; V: TRBV7-9; D: .; DNA: TGTGCCAGCAGCTATGGGCGGGACAGAGACACAGATACGCAGTATTTT; CDR3: CASSYGRDRDTDTQYF
size: .; J: TRBJ1-2; V: TRBV5-4; D: .; DNA: .; CDR3: CASSLFFGDGYTF
size: .; J: TRBJ2-1; V: TRBV30; D: .; DNA: TGTGCCTGGAGGGGACCCCCCTCCTACAATGAGCAGTTCTTC; CDR3: CAWRGPPSYNEQFF
size: once; J: TRBJ2-2; V: TRBV19; D: TRBD1; DNA: TGTGCCAGCCATTCAGGGGGTTGGAACGGGGAGCTGTTTTTT; CDR3: CASHSGGWNGELFF
size: .; J: TRBJ1-4; V: TRBV7-6; D: .; DNA: TGTGCCAGCAGCTTAGCCGGCGTTCTTGAGAGCAATGAAAAACTGTTTTTT; CDR3: CASSLAGVLESNEKLFF
size: .; J: TRBJ2-5; V: TRBV5-1; D: TRBD1; DNA: TGCGCCAGCAGCAAAGGGGACAGGGGTGGAGAGACCCAGTACTTC; CDR3: CASSKGDRGGETQYF
size: .; J: TRBJ2-7; V: TRBV7-2; D: TRBD1; DNA: TGTGCCAGCAGCTTAGGACAGGGATTTTCCTACGAGCAGTACTTC; CDR3: CASSLGQGFSYEQYF
size: .; J: TRBJ2-5; V: TRBV9; D: .; DNA: TGTGCCAGCAGCGCTCGGGAGTACCCAGAGACCCAGTACTTC; CDR3: CASSAREYPETQYF
size: .; J: TRBJ2-5; V: TRBV9; D: .; DNA: TGTGCCAGCAGCGTAGGGGTAGCGGTGGAGACCCAGTACTTC; CDR3: CASSVGVAVETQYF
size: .; J: TRBJ1-1; V: TRBV11-3; D: .; DNA: TGTGCCAGCAGCTCCAGACAGTTGTTGACTGAAGCTTTCTTT; CDR3: CASSSRQLLTEAFF
size: .; J: TRBJ1-1; V: TRBV7-6; D: .; DNA: TGTGCCAGCAGCCCCCCGGGGGGGCACACCGGAGCTTTCTTT; CDR3: CASSPPGGHTGAFF
size: .; J: TRBJ2-7; V: TRBV5-5; D: .; DNA: TGTGCCAGCAGCTTCCGGACTGGTTCCTACGAGCAGTACTTC; CDR3: CASSFRTGSYEQYF
size: .; J: TRBJ2-7; V: TRBV12-3/TRBV12-4; D: .; DNA: TGTGCCAGCAGTTTAGAGGTTTACTACGAGCAGTACTTC; CDR3: CASSLEVYYEQYF
size: .; J: TRBJ1-6; V: TRBV5-4; D: .; DNA: TGTGCCAGCAGCTTGGACTGGGACCATAATTCACCCCTCCACTTT; CDR3: CASSLDWDHNSPLHF